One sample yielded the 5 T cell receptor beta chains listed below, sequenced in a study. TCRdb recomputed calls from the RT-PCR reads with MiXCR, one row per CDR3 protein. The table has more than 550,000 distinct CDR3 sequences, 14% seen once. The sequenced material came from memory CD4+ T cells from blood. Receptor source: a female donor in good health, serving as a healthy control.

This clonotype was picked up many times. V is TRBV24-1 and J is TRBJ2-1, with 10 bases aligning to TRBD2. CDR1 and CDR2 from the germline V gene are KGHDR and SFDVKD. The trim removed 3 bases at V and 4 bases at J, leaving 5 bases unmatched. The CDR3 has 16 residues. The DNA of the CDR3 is TGTGCCACCAGTGATGTAGCGGGAGGCCTTTACAATGAGCAGTTCTTC. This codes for CATSDVAGGLYNEQFF.

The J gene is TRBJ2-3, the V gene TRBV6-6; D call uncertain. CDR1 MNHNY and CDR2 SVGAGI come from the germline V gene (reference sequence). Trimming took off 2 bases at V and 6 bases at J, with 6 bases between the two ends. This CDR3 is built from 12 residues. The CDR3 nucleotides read TGTGCCAGCAGTTACCTGGCGGATACGCAGTATTTT. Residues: CASSYLADTQYF.

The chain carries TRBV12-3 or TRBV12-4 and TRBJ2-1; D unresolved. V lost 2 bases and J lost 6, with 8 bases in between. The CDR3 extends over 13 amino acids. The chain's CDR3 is CASSLRGSNEQFF. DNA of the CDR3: TGTGCCAGCAGTTTACGAGGCTCCAATGAGCAGTTCTTC.

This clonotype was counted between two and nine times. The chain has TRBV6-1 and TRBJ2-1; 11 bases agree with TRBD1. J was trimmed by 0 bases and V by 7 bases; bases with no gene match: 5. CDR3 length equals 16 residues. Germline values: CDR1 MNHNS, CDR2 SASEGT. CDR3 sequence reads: CASTGQGVSSYNEQFF. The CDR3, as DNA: TGTGCCAGCACGGGACAGGGGGTTAGCTCCTACAATGAGCAGTTCTTC.

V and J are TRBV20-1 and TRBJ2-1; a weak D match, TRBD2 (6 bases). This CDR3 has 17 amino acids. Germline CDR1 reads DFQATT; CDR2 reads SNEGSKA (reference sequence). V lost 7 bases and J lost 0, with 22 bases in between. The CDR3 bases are TGCAGTGGACAACTAGTTAAGGGAGGCCTCTCCTACAATGAGCAGTTCTTC. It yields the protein CSGQLVKGGLSYNEQFF.